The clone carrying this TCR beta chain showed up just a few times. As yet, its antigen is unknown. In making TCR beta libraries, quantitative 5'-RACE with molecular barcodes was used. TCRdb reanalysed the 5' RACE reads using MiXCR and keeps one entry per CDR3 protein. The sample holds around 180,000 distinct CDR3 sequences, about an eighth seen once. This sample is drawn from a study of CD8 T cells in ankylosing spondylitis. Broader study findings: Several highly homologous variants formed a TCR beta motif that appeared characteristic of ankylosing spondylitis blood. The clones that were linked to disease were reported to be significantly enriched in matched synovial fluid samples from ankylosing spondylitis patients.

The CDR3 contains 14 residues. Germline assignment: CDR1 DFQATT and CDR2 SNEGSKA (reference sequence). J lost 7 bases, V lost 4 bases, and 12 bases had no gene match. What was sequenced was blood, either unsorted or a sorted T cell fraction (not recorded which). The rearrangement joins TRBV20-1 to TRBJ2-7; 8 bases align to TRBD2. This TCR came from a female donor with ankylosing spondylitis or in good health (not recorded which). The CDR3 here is CSATTPGGPGEQYF. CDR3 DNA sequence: TGCAGTGCTACCACCCCGGGAGGGCCGGGGGAGCAGTACTTC.